These 28 T cell receptor beta chains originate from one sample sequenced in a study of blood T cells in healthy people across ages. Then a second PCR, running about 6 to 12 cycles, was carried out with a sample-barcoded 5' primer and a J-beta primer mix. From the 5' RACE reads, TCRdb called clonotypes with MiXCR, one entry per CDR3 protein. The sample contains about 1,400,000 distinct CDR3 sequences, around 59% of which appear only once. The sample consisted of blood. The receptors originated from a man aged 18 to 29 in good health.

This clonotype was seen only a few times. V gene TRBV3-1 combines with J gene TRBJ2-7; D gene uncertain. Germline V gene lookup returns CDR1 LGHDT and CDR2 YNNKEL (reference sequence). Deletions cut 3 bases from V and 4 bases from J, with 13 bases between. This CDR3 contains 14 residues. CDR3 sequence (DNA): TGTGCCAGCAGCCACCCATTCGGGCAGTACGAGCAGTACTTC. Protein sequence: CASSHPFGQYEQYF.

The chain couples TRBV5-1 to TRBJ2-3, with 11 bases aligning to TRBD2. J was trimmed by 3 bases and V by 0 bases; bases with no gene match: 9. The CDR3 sequence is 18 residues long. Germline V CDR1 and CDR2: SGHRS, YFSETQ. The CDR3 loop reads CASSLVASSGRSTDTQYF. The DNA for the CDR3 is TGCGCCAGCAGCTTGGTCGCGTCTAGCGGGAGGTCGACAGATACGCAGTATTTT. The entire variable domain, with the rest obtained from reference TRBV5-1 and TRBJ2-3, is as follows: KAGVTQTPRYLIKTRGQQVTLSCSPISGHRSVSWYQQTPGQGLQFLFEYFSETQRNKGNFPGRFSGRQFSNSRSEMNVSTLELGDSALYLCASSLVASSGRSTDTQYFGPGTRLTVL.

This clonotype was detected once. The V call is TRBV10-3, the J call TRBJ2-1; D is unresolved. CDR1 and CDR2 (germline): ENHRY, SYGVKD. V dropped 10 bases and J dropped 5 bases, with 9 bases sitting between them. The CDR3 has 11 residues. DNA of the CDR3: TGTGCCACCTTTAGGGACAATGAGCAGTTCTTC. This translates into CATFRDNEQFF.

The gene calls are TRBV5-5 and TRBJ1-4; D gene unclear. The CDR3 contains 14 residues. The V gene lost 4 bases and the J gene lost 8 bases, with 15 bases spanning the gap. The V gene's germline CDR1 is SGHKS and CDR2 YYEKEE (reference sequence). CDR3 DNA sequence: TGTGCCAGCAGCCTCCTTAACCGTGGGGAAAAACTGTTTTTT. Protein: CASSLLNRGEKLFF. Based on the CDR3 plus reference TRBV5-5 and TRBJ1-4, the full variable domain is DAGVTQSPTHLIKTRGQQVTLRCSPISGHKSVSWYQQVLGQGPQFIFQYYEKEERGRGNFPDRFSARQFPNYSSELNVNALLLGDSALYLCASSLLNRGEKLFFGSGTQLSVL.

V and J are TRBV7-6 and TRBJ2-1; D might be TRBD2 (7 bases). The V and J ends lost 8 bases and 5 bases respectively, with 19 bases between them. The germline V gene encodes CDR1 SGHVS and CDR2 FNYEAQ. The CDR3 is 15 residues long. The CDR3 coding sequence is TGTGCCAGCCTCCTCGGGGGGCGAGGGGACAATGAGCAGTTCTTC. The encoded protein is CASLLGGRGDNEQFF.

This clonotype was found once. This may come from a read error, since a much larger clone is one base off. This chain connects TRBV7-9 to TRBJ2-5, with D uncertain. The J call may not be correct, given that the DNA end is closer to TRBJ2-7. This CDR3 has 11 amino acids. From germline, CDR1 is SEHNR and CDR2 FQNEAQ (reference sequence). The CDR3 bases are TGTGCCAGCAGCCCTAAATACGAGCAGTACTTC. Its translation is CASSPKYEQYF.

The chain joins TRBV29-1 to TRBJ2-7; a possible D gene is TRBD1 (5 bases). CDR1 and CDR2 (germline): SQVTM, ANQGSEA. The CDR3 extends over 12 amino acids. Deletions cut 3 bases from V and 5 bases from J, with 11 bases between. The CDR3 nucleotides are TGCAGCGTTGACTCAGGGTACGACGAGCAGTACTTC. Its translation is CSVDSGYDEQYF.

V gene TRBV5-1 combines with J gene TRBJ2-5; tentatively, D is TRBD2 (6 bases). The ends were cut back, 3 bases at V and 11 bases at J, with 23 bases in the middle. The germline V gene has CDR1 SGHRS and CDR2 YFSETQ. This CDR3 has 15 amino acids. The CDR3 protein is CASSYSSGTPREQYF. CDR3 DNA sequence: TGCGCCAGCAGCTATAGTTCCGGGACCCCTCGGGAGCAGTACTTC.

The V gene is TRBV11-2, the J gene TRBJ1-6; weak D call: TRBD1 (6 bases). CDR1 is SGHAT, CDR2 FQNNGV, per germline. Trimming cost V 5 bases and J 11 bases, with 22 bases left between them. This CDR3 region has 16 residues. This chain's CDR3 is CASSPAPRGRNPPLHF. The CDR3 region has the DNA TGTGCCAGCAGCCCAGCCCCACGGGGGCGGAACCCACCCCTCCACTTT.

The CDR3, as DNA: TGTGCCACCAGCAGAGATCGGGTTGAGGCTTTCTTT. This sequence encodes CATSRDRVEAFF. V usage is TRBV15 and J usage is TRBJ1-1; D remains unclear. Germline CDR1 and CDR2: LNHNV and YYDKDF (reference sequence). This CDR3 has 12 residues. V was pared by 0 bases and J by 11 bases, with 10 bases between. The whole variable domain, filled in from reference TRBV15 and TRBJ1-1, reads DAMVIQNPRYQVTQFGKPVTLSCSQTLNHNVMYWYQQKSSQAPKLLFHYYDKDFNNEADTPDNFQSRRPNTSFCFLDIRSPGLGDTAMYLCATSRDRVEAFFGQGTRLTVV.

The chain is built from TRBV7-9 and TRBJ2-1; no reliable D call. The CDR3 has 14 residues. Trimming cost V 5 bases and J 6 bases, with 14 bases left between them. Germline V gene lookup returns CDR1 SEHNR and CDR2 FQNEAQ (reference sequence). The CDR3 DNA sequence: TGTGCCAGCAGCGGGGTAGTGTCGTCCAATGAGCAGTTCTTC. Translated: CASSGVVSSNEQFF.

V and J are TRBV7-2 and TRBJ2-3, with TRBD2 matching over 11 bases. This CDR3 spans 15 amino acids. V dropped 6 bases and J dropped 5; count of bases not matched to a gene: 7. Germline V gene sequence: CDR1 SGHTA, CDR2 FQGNSA. The CDR3 region has the DNA TGTGCCAGCAGGCTACTAGCGGGAGAGATAGATACGCAGTATTTT. It encodes CASRLLAGEIDTQYF.

This rearrangement joins TRBV20-1 to TRBJ2-5; D is possibly TRBD2 (6 bases). The assigned J gene may be wrong: the sequence end matches TRBJ2-7 better. Germline assignment: CDR1 DFQATT and CDR2 SNEGSKA (reference sequence). The CDR3 extends over 18 amino acids. CDR3 protein: CSARVPGRAGRGRHEQYF. Here the CDR3 DNA reads TGCAGTGCTAGAGTCCCAGGACGAGCGGGTCGGGGACGCCACGAGCAGTACTTC.

This clonotype was seen a few times. This chain links TRBV20-1 with TRBJ2-2; TRBD2 agrees at 11 bases. J lost 2 bases, V lost 3 bases, and 2 bases had no gene match. CDR3 length equals 15 residues. Looked up from germline, CDR1 is DFQATT and CDR2 is SNEGSKA (reference sequence). The CDR3 nucleotides read TGCAGTGCTAGGGGACTAGCGGCTAACACCGGGGAGCTGTTTTTT. This gives the protein CSARGLAANTGELFF.

The table lists this clonotype with a few counts. The chain employs TRBV6-1 and TRBJ1-2, with TRBD1 matching 11 bases. V shed 6 bases, J shed 5 bases, and the junction held 5 bases outside the gene matches. CDR1 and CDR2 (germline): MNHNS, SASEGT. The CDR3 length is 14 residues. CDR3 sequence reads: CASRPGQGAYGYTF. CDR3 bases: TGTGCCAGCAGACCTGGACAGGGGGCGTATGGCTACACCTTC.

The V call is TRBV5-1, the J call TRBJ2-5; the match to TRBD1 covers 7 bases. The V and J ends lost 1 base and 5 bases, in that order; junction bases with no gene match: 5. This CDR3 region has 14 residues. CDR1 is SGHRS, CDR2 YFSETQ, per germline. The CDR3 nucleotides read TGCGCCAGCAGCTTGACACAGGGGCCTGAGACCCAGTACTTC. This gives the protein CASSLTQGPETQYF.

The chain carries TRBV6-4 and TRBJ2-2, with D possibly matching TRBD1 (6 bases). The V end was cut by 4 bases, the J end by 0 bases, with 12 bases between. The CDR3 sequence is 16 residues long. Germline V lookup: CDR1 MRHNA, CDR2 SNTAGT. The CDR3 protein is CASSAGETANTGELFF. As DNA, the CDR3 is TGTGCCAGCAGTGCAGGGGAGACAGCGAACACCGGGGAGCTGTTTTTT.

This clonotype was recorded at least ten times. The gene calls are TRBV7-2 and TRBJ1-1; tentatively, D is TRBD1 (6 bases). CDR1 and CDR2 (germline): SGHTA, FQGNSA. The CDR3 sequence is 15 residues long. Trimming took 1 base from V and 4 from J, leaving 13 bases between them. This chain's CDR3 is CASSLEGGRGTEAFF. CDR3 in DNA: TGTGCCAGCAGCTTAGAAGGGGGGCGAGGCACTGAAGCTTTCTTT.

The table lists this clonotype with a few counts. V and J are TRBV7-2 and TRBJ2-7; possibly TRBD1 for D (7 bases). Germline CDR1 and CDR2: SGHTA and FQGNSA. The CDR3 has 14 residues. Trimming shortened V by 5 bases and J by 5 bases, and 16 bases separated the two germline ends. The chain's CDR3 is CASSPQGGKNEQYF. DNA for the CDR3: TGTGCCAGCAGCCCCCAGGGGGGTAAAAACGAGCAGTACTTC.

The genes are TRBV7-9 and TRBJ2-5; 13 bases map to TRBD2. The CDR3 is 16 amino acids. Germline V gene lookup returns CDR1 SEHNR and CDR2 FQNEAQ (reference sequence). Trimming cost V 6 bases and J 1 base; bases outside gene matches: 5. CDR3 DNA: TGTGCCAGCAGATCGGGACTAGCGGGGAGCCAAGAGACCCAGTACTTC. Protein: CASRSGLAGSQETQYF.

The CDR3 protein is CASSITSGGPVTDTQYF. The CDR3 DNA sequence: TGTGCCAGCAGCATAACTAGCGGGGGGCCTGTCACAGATACGCAGTATTTT. V gene TRBV9 combines with J gene TRBJ2-3, with 12 bases matching TRBD2. The CDR3 loop spans 17 amino acids. Germline CDR1 SGDLS, CDR2 YYNGEE. J gave up 2 bases and V 4 bases, and 8 bases lay outside the gene matches.

The chain combines TRBV4-1 with TRBJ2-7; the D is unclear. Looked up from germline, CDR1 is MGHRA and CDR2 is YSYEKL. Trimming removed 0 bases at V and 6 bases at J, with 9 bases between. The CDR3 runs to 13 residues. The CDR3 spells CASSQDSRSEQYF. The DNA of the CDR3 is TGCGCCAGCAGCCAAGACTCCAGATCCGAGCAGTACTTC.

On this clonotype: Given a much more abundant clone one base away, this may be a read error. The V call is TRBV29-1, the J call TRBJ2-1; perhaps D is TRBD1 or TRBD2 (5 bases each). Germline V gene sequence: CDR1 SQVTM, CDR2 ANQGSEA. The CDR3 spans 12 residues. Trimming cost V 5 bases and J 7 bases, with 12 bases left between them. CDR3 in amino acids: CSVRLGGNEQFF. The CDR3 DNA follows: TGCAGCGTTCGCCTTGGGGGAAATGAGCAGTTCTTC.

The CDR3 sequence is CASRDSSGGNEQFF. The DNA of the CDR3 is TGTGCCAGCAGAGACTCGAGCGGGGGTAATGAGCAGTTCTTC. J is TRBJ2-1 and V is TRBV2; TRBD2 aligns across 8 bases. The CDR3 runs 14 residues. The V gene's germline CDR1 is SNHLY and CDR2 FYNNEI. Trimming removed 6 bases from V and 7 bases from J; junction bases left unmatched: 8.

This clonotype has just a few counts. The chain is built from TRBV7-6 and TRBJ2-1, with D tentatively TRBD1 (6 bases). The V end was cut by 1 base, the J end by 0 bases, with 13 bases between. Germline CDR1 reads SGHVS; CDR2 reads FNYEAQ. This CDR3 has 17 amino acids. The CDR3 region is CASSLGKTGSSYNEQFF. CDR3 DNA: TGTGCCAGCAGCTTAGGCAAAACAGGGAGCTCCTACAATGAGCAGTTCTTC.

The V and J genes are TRBV19 and TRBJ2-7; the D gene is possibly TRBD2 (6 bases). The CDR3 sequence is 15 residues long. The V end lost 3 bases, the J end lost 2 bases, and 14 bases lay between the germline ends. The germline gives CDR1 LNHDA, CDR2 SQIVND (reference sequence). CDR3 in DNA: TGTGCCAGTAGTATCACCTCGACGGGAGCCTACGAGCAGTACTTC. It encodes CASSITSTGAYEQYF.

The chain links TRBV2 to TRBJ2-3, with D tentatively TRBD1 (6 bases). Germline values: CDR1 SNHLY, CDR2 FYNNEI. V lost 0 bases and J lost 0, with 13 bases in between. The CDR3 length is 17 residues. CDR3 sequence: CASSEALGRGSTDTQYF. The CDR3 DNA reads TGTGCCAGCAGTGAAGCGCTGGGCAGGGGAAGCACAGATACGCAGTATTTT.

The chain joins TRBV3-1 to TRBJ2-1, with 11 bases identical to TRBD2. Germline V gene sequence: CDR1 LGHDT, CDR2 YNNKEL (reference sequence). V lost 0 bases to trimming and J lost 4 bases; unmatched junction nucleotides: 5. This CDR3 contains 17 residues. The CDR3 nucleotides read TGTGCCAGCAGCCAAGATCAGAGACTAGCGGGGTACAATGAGCAGTTCTTC. This gives the protein CASSQDQRLAGYNEQFF.